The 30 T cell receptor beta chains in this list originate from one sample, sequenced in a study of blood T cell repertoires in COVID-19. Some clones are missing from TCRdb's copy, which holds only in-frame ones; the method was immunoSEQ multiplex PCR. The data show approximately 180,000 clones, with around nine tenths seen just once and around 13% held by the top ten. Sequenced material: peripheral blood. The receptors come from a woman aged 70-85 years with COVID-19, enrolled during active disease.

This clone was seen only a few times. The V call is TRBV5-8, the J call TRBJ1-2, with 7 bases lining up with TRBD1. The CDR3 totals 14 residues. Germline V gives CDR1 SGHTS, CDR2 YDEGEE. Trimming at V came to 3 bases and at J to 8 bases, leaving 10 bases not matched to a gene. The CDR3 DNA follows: TGTGCCAGCAGCTGGTTAGGGACAGACGGAGGCTACACCTTC. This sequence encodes CASSWLGTDGGYTF.

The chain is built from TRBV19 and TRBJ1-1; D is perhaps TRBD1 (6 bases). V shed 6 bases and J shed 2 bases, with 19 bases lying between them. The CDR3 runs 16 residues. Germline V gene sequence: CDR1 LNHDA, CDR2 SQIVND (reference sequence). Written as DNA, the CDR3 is TGTGCCAGTAGCCACGAGGGGGAAGGAGTCAACACTGAAGCTTTCTTT. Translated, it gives CASSHEGEGVNTEAFF. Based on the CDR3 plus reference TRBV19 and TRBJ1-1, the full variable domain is DGGITQSPKYLFRKEGQNVTLSCEQNLNHDAMYWYRQDPGQGLRLIYYSQIVNDFQKGDIAEGYSVSREKKESFPLTVTSAQKNPTAFYLCASSHEGEGVNTEAFFGQGTRLTVV.

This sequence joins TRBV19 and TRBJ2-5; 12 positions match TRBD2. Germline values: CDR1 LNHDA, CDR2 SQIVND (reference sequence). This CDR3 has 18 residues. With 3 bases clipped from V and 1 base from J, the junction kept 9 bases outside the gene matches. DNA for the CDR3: TGTGCCAGTAGTATGGGGGGCGGACTAGCGGGATTCCAAGAGACCCAGTACTTC. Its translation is CASSMGGGLAGFQETQYF.

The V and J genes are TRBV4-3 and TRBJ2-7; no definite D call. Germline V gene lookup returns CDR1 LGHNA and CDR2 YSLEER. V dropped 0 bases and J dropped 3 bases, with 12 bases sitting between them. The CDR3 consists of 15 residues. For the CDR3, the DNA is TGCGCCAGCAGCCAAGATCGGCAGACTCTCTACGAGCAGTACTTC. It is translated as CASSQDRQTLYEQYF.

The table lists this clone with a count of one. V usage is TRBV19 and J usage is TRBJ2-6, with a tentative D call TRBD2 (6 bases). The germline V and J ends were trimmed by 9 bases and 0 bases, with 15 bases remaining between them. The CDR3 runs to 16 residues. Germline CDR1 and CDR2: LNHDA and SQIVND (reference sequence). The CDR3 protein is CASRQEGSSGANVLTF. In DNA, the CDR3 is TGTGCCAGCAGGCAGGAGGGCTCCTCTGGGGCCAACGTCCTGACTTTC.

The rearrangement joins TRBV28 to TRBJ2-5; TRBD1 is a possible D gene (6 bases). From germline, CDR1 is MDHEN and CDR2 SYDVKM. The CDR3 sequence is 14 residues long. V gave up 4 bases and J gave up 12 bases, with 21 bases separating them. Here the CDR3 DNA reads TGTGCCAGCAGTTCCCCTTCCCTCGGGACACCGAAGTACTTC. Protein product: CASSSPSLGTPKYF.

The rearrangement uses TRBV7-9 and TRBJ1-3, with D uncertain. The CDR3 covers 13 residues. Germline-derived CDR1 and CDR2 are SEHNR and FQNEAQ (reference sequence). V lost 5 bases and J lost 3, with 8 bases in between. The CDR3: CASSPGFGNTIYF. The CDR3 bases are TGTGCCAGCAGCCCGGGGTTTGGAAACACCATATATTTT. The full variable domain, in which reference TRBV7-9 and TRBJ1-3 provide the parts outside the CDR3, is DTGVSQNPRHKITKRGQNVTFRCDPISEHNRLYWYRQTLGQGPEFLTYFQNEAQLEKSRLLSDRFSAERPKGSFSTLEIQRTEQGDSAMYLCASSPGFGNTIYFGEGSWLTVV.

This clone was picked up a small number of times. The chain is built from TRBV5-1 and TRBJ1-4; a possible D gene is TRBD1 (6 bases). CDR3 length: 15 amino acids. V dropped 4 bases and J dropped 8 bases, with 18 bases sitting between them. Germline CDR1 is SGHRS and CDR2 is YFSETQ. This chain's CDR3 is CASSQTQGRAEKLFF. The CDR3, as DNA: TGCGCCAGCAGCCAGACACAGGGAAGGGCAGAAAAACTGTTTTTT.

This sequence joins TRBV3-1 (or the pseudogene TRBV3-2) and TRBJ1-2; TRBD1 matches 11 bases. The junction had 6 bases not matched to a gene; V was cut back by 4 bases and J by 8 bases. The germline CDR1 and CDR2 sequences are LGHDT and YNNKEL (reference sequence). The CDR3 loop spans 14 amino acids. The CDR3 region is CASSPFGTGGGYTF. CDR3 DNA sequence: TGTGCCAGCAGCCCCTTCGGGACAGGGGGGGGCTACACCTTC.

CDR3 protein: CATSSWASGGTDTQYF. In nucleotides, the CDR3 is TGTGCCACCAGCAGTTGGGCTAGCGGGGGGACAGATACGCAGTATTTT. The J gene is TRBJ2-3, the V gene TRBV15; the match to TRBD2 covers 11 bases. From germline, CDR1 is LNHNV and CDR2 YYDKDF (reference sequence). V shed 3 bases and J 3 bases; nucleotides not matched to a gene: 5. The length of the CDR3 is 16 residues.

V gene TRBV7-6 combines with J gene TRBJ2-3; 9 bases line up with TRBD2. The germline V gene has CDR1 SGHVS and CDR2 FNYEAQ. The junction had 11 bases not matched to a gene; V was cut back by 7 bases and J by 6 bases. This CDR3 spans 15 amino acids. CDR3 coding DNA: TGTGCCAGCAAGGCGGGAGGGCCCGTATCGGATACGCAGTATTTT. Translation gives CASKAGGPVSDTQYF.

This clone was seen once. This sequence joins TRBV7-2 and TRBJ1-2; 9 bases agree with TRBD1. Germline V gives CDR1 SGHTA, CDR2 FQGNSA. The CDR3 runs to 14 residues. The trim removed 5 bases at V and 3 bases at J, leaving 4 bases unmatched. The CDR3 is CASSQGQGDYGYTF. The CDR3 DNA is TGTGCCAGCAGCCAGGGACAGGGTGACTATGGCTACACCTTC.

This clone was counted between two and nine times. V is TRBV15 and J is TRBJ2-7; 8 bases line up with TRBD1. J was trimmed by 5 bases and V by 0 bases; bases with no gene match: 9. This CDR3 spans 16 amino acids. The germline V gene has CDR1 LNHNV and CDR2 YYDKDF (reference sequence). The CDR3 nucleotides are TGTGCCACCAGCAGAGATGTTGGACAGGGTACCGACGAGCAGTACTTC. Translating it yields CATSRDVGQGTDEQYF.

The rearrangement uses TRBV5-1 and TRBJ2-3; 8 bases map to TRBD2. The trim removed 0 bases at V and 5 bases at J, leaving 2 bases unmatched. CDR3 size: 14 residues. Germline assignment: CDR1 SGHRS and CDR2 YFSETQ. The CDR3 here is CASSLALAGDTQYF. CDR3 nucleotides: TGCGCCAGCAGCTTGGCGCTAGCGGGAGATACGCAGTATTTT.

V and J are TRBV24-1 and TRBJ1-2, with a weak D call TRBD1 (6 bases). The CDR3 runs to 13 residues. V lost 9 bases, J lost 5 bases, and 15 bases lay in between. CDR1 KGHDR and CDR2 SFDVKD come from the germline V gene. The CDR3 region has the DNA TGTGCCACCTCGACCGGGACATTTTATGGCTACACCTTC. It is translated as CATSTGTFYGYTF.

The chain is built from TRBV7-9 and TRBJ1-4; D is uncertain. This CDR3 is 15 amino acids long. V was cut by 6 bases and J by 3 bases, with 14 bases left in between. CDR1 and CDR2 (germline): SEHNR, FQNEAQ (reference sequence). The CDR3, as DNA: TGTGCCAGCAGTTCACTACGTAGAGCTAATGAAAAACTGTTTTTT. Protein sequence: CASSSLRRANEKLFF.

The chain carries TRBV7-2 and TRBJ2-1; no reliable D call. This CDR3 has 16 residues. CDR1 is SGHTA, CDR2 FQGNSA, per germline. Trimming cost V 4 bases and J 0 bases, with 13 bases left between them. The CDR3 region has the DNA TGTGCCAGCAGCTACTACCTAAGATCCTCCTACAATGAGCAGTTCTTC. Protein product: CASSYYLRSSYNEQFF.

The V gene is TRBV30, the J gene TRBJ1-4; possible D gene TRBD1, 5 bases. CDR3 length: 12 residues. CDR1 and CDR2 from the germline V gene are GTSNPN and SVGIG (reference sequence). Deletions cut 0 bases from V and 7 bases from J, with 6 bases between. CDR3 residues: CAWSVQAEKLFF. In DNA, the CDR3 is TGTGCCTGGAGTGTACAGGCTGAAAAACTGTTTTTT. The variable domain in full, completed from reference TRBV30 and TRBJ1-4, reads SQTIHQWPATLVQPVGSPLSLECTVEGTSNPNLYWYRQAAGRGLQLLFYSVGIGQISSEVPQNLSASRPQDRQFILSSKKLLLSDSGFYLCAWSVQAEKLFFGSGTQLSVL.

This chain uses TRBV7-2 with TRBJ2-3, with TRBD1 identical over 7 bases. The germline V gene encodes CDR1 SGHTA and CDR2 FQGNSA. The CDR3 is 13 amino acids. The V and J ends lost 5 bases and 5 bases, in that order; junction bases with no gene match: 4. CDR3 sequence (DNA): TGTGCCAGCAGCCCAGGGACAGTAGATACGCAGTATTTT. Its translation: CASSPGTVDTQYF. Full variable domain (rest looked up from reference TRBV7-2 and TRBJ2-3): GAGVSQSPSNKVTEKGKDVELRCDPISGHTALYWYRQSLGQGLEFLIYFQGNSAPDKSGLPSDRFSAERTGGSVSTLTIQRTQQEDSAVYLCASSPGTVDTQYFGPGTRLTVL.

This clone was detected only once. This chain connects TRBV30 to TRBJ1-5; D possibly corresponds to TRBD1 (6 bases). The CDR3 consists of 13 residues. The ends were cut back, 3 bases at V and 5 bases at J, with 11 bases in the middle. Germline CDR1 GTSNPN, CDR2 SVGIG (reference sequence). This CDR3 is CAWRQGRDQPQHF. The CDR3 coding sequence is TGTGCCTGGAGACAGGGTCGCGATCAGCCCCAGCATTTT.

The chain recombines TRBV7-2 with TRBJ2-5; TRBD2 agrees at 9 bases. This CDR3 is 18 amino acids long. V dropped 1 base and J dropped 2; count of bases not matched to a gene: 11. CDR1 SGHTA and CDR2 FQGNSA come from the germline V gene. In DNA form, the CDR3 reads TGTGCCAGCAGCTTAGGTAGAGGTTTGGCGGGAGGGCAAGAGACCCAGTACTTC. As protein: CASSLGRGLAGGQETQYF.

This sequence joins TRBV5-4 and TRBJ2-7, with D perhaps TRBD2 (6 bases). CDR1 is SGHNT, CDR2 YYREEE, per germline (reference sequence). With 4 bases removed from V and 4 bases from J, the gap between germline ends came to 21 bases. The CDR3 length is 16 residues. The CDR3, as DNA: TGTGCCAGCAGCACCCGGACTACCTCCCTAGCTTACGAGCAGTACTTC. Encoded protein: CASSTRTTSLAYEQYF.

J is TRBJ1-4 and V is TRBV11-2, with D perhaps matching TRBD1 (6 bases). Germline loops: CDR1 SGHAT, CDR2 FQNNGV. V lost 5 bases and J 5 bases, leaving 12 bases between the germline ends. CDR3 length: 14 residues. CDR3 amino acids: CASSRRGGNEKLFF. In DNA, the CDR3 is TGTGCCAGCAGCCGAAGGGGGGGGAATGAAAAACTGTTTTTT.

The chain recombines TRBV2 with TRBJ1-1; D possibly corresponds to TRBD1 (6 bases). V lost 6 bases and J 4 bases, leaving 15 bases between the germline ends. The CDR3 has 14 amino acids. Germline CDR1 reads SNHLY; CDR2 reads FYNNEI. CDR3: CASSGQTMSTEAFF. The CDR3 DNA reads TGTGCCAGCAGCGGACAGACAATGTCCACTGAAGCTTTCTTT.

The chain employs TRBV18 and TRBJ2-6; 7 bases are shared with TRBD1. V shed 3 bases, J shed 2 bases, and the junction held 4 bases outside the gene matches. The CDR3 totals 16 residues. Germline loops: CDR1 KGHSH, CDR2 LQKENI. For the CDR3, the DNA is TGTGCCAGCTCACCCTACGACAGGGCTGGGGCCAACGTCCTGACTTTC. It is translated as CASSPYDRAGANVLTF.

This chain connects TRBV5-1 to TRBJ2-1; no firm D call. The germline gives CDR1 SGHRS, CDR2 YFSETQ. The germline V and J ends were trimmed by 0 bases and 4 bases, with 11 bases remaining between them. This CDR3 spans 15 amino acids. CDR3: CASSLGALSYNEQFF. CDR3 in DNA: TGCGCCAGCAGCTTGGGGGCGCTTTCGTACAATGAGCAGTTCTTC.

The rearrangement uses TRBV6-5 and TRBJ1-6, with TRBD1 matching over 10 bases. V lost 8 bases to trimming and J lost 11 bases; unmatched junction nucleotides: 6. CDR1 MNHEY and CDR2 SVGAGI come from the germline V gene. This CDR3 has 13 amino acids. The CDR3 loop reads CASGGQGVAPLHF. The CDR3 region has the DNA TGTGCCAGCGGAGGACAGGGGGTCGCACCCCTCCACTTT.

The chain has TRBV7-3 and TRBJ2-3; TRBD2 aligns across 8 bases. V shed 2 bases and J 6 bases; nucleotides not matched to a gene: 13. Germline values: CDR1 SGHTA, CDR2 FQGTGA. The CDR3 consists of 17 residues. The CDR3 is CASSLGTGGPSDDTQYF. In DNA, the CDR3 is TGTGCCAGCAGCTTAGGAACGGGAGGGCCTTCGGACGATACGCAGTATTTT.

CDR3 nucleotide sequence: TGTGCCAGCAGCCAACTAGCGGGAGGGCCGCGCACCGGGGAGCTGTTTTTT. Encoded protein: CASSQLAGGPRTGELFF. The genes are TRBV4-2 and TRBJ2-2, with 12 bases that match TRBD2. This CDR3 contains 17 residues. CDR1 is LGHNA, CDR2 YNFKEQ, per germline. With 2 bases clipped from V and 4 bases from J, the junction kept 5 bases outside the gene matches.

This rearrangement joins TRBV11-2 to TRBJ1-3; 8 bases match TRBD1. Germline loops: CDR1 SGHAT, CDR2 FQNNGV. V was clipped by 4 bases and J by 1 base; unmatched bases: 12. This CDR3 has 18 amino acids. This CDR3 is CASSSLFRQGSSGNTIYF. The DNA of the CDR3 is TGTGCCAGCAGCTCCCTATTCCGACAGGGGAGTTCTGGAAACACCATATATTTT.